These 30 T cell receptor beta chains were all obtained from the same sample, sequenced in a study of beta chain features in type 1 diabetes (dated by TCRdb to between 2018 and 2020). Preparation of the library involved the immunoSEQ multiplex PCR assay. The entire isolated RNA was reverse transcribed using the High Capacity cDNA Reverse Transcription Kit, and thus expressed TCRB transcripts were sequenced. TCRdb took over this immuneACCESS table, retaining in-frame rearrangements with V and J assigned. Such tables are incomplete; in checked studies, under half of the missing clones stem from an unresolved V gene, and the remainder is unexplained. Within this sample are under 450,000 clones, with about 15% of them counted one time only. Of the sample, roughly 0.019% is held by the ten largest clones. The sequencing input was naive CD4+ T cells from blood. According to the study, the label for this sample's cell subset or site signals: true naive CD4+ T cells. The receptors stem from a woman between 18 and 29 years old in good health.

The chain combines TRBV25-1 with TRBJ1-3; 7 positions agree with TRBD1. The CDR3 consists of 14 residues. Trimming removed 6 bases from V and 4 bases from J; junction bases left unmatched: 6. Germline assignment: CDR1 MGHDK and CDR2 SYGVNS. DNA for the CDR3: TGTGCCAGCAGCTACAGGGGCACGGGAAACACCATATATTTT. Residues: CASSYRGTGNTIYF.

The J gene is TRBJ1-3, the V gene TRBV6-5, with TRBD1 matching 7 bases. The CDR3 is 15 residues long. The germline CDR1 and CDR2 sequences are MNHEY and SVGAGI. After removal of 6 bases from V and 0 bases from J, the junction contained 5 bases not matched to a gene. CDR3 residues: CASSYDRASGNTIYF. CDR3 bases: TGTGCCAGCAGCTACGACAGGGCCTCTGGAAACACCATATATTTT.

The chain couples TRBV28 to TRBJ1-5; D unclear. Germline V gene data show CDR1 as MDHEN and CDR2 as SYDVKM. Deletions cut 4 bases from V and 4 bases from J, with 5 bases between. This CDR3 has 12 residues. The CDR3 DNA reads TGTGCCAGCAGTTCCCCTAATCAGCCCCAGCATTTT. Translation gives CASSSPNQPQHF.

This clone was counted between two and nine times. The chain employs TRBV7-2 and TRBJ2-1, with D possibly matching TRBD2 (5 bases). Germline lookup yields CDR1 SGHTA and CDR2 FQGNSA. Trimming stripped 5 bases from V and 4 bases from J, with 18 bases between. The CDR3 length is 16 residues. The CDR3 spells CASSPKRWTLYNEQFF. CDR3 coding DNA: TGTGCCAGCAGCCCTAAGCGCTGGACTTTATACAATGAGCAGTTCTTC.

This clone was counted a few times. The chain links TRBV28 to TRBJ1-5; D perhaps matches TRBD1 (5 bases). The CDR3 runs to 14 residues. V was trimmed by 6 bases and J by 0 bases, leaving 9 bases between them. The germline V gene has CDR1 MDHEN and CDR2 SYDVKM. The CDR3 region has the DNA TGTGCCAGCAGCTACAGGAATAGCAATCAGCCCCAGCATTTT. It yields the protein CASSYRNSNQPQHF. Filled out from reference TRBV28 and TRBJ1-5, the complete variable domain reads DVKVTQSSRYLVKRTGEKVFLECVQDMDHENMFWYRQDPGLGLRLIYFSYDVKMKEKGDIPEGYSVSREKKERFSLILESASTNQTSMYLCASSYRNSNQPQHFGDGTRLSIL.

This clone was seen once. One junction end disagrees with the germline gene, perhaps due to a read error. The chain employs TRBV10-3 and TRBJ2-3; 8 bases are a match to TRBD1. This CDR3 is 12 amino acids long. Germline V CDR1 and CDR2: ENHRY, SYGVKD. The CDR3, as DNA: TGTGCCATCAGTGATCCTCCGGGACAGGAAAATTTT. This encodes CAISDPPGQENF.

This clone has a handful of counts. The CDR3, as DNA: TGTGCCAGCAGCCCGGACAGAAAAATCTACAATGAGCAGTTCTTC. This encodes CASSPDRKIYNEQFF. This sequence joins TRBV6-5 and TRBJ2-1, with D perhaps TRBD1 (6 bases). From germline, CDR1 is MNHEY and CDR2 SVGAGI. Trimming removed 6 bases from V and 3 bases from J, with 15 bases in between. The CDR3 extends over 15 amino acids.

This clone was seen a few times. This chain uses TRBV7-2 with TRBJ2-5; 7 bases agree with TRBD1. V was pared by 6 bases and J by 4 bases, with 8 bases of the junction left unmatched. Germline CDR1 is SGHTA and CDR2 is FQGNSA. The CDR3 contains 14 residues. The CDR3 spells CASSFTGALETQYF. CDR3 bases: TGTGCCAGCAGTTTTACAGGGGCACTAGAGACCCAGTACTTC.

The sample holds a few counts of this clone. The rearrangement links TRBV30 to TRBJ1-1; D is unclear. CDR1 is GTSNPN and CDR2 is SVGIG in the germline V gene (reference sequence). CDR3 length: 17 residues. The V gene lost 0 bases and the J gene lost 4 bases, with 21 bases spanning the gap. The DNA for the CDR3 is TGTGCCTGGAGTGTACGGGGAGGCAGGACCTTGAGCACTGAAGCTTTCTTT. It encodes CAWSVRGGRTLSTEAFF.

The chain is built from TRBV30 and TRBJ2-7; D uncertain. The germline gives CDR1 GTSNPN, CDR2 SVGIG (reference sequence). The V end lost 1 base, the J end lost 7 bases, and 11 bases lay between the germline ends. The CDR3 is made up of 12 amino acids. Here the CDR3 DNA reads TGTGCCTGGAGTGGAGCGCCCCGGGAGCAGTACTTC. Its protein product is CAWSGAPREQYF.

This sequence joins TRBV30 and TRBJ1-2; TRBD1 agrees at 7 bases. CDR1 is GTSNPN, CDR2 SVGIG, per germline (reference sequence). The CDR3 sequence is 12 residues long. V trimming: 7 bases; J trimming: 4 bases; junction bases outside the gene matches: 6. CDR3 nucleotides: TGTGCCTACAGGGGAAGTAGCTATGGCTACACCTTC. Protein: CAYRGSSYGYTF.

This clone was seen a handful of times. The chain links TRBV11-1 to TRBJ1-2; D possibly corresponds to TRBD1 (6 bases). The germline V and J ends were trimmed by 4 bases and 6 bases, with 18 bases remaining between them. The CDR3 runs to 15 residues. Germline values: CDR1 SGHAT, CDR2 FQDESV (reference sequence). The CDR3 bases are TGTGCCAGCAGCTCCCCGTTGGGCAGGGGCCATGGCTACACCTTC. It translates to CASSSPLGRGHGYTF.

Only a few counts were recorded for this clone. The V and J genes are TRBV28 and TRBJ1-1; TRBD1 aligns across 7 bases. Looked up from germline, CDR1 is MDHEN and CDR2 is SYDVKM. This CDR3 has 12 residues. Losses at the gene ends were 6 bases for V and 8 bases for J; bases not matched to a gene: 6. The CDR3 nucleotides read TGTGCCAGCAGGGGACAGCTGGGCGAAGCTTTCTTT. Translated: CASRGQLGEAFF.

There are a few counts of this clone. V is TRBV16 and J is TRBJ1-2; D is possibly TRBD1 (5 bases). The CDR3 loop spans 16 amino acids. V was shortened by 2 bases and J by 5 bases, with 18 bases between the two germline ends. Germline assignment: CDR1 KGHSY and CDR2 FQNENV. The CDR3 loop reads CASSQGRASSGYGYTF. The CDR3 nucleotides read TGTGCCAGCAGCCAAGGCAGGGCATCTTCAGGATATGGCTACACCTTC.

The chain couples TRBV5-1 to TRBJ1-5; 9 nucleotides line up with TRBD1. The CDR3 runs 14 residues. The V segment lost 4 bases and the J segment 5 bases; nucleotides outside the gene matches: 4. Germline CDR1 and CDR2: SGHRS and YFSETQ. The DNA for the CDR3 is TGCGCCAGCAGCCCGGACAGGGGAGATCAGCCCCAGCATTTT. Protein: CASSPDRGDQPQHF.

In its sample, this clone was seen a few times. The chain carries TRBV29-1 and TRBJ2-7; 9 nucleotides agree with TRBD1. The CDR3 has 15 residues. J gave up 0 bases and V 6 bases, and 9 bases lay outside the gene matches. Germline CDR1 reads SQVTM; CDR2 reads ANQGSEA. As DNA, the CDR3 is TGCAGCGTAAAGACCGGGACAGGGAACTCCTACGAGCAGTACTTC. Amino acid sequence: CSVKTGTGNSYEQYF.

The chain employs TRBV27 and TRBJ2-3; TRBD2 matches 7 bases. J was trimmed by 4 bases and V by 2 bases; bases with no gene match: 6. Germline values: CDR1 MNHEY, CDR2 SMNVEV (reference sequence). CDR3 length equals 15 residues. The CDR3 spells CASSLLGLGPDTQYF. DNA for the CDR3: TGTGCCAGCAGTTTACTAGGACTAGGTCCAGATACGCAGTATTTT.

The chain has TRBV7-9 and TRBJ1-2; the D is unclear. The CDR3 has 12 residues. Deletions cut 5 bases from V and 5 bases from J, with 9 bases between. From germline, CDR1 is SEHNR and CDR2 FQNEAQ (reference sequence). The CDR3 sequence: CASSPETYGYTF. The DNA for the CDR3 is TGTGCCAGCAGCCCTGAAACTTATGGCTACACCTTC.

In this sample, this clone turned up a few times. DNA of the CDR3: TGTGCCACCACCGGGCCTACCAGGGGCGCCTACAATGAGCAGTTCTTC. Translated, it gives CATTGPTRGAYNEQFF. V is TRBV19 and J is TRBJ2-1; possible D gene TRBD1, 6 bases. Germline V gene data show CDR1 as LNHDA and CDR2 as SQIVND (reference sequence). This CDR3 is built from 16 residues. Between the trimmed V and J ends, which lost 10 bases and 2 bases, there was a span of 21 bases.

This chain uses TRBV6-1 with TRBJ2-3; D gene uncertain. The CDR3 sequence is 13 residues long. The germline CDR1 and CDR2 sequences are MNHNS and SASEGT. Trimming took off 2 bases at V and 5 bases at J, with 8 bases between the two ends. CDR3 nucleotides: TGTGCCAGCAGTGAACAGTATGGAGATACGCAGTATTTT. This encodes CASSEQYGDTQYF.

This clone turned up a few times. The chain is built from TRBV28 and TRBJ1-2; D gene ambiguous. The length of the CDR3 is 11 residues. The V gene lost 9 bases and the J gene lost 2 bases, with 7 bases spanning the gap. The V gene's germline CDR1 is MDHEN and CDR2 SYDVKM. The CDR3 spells CASTRNYGYTF. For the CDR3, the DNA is TGTGCCAGTACGAGGAACTATGGCTACACCTTC.

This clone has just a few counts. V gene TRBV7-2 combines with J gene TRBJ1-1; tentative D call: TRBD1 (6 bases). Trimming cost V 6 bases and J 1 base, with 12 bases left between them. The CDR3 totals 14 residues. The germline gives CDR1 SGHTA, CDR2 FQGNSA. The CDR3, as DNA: TGTGCCAGCAGTCCCTCGGGACAGAACACTGAAGCTTTCTTT. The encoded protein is CASSPSGQNTEAFF.

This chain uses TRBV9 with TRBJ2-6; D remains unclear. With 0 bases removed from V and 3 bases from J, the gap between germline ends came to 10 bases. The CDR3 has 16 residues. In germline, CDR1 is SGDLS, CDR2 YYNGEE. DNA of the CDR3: TGTGCCAGCAGCGTAGGTCCCGTTAGTGGGGCCAACGTCCTGACTTTC. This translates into CASSVGPVSGANVLTF.

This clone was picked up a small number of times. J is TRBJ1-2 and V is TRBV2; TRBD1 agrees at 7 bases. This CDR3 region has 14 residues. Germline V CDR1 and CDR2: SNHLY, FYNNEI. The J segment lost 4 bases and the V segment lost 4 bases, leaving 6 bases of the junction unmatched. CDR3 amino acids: CASSGQGFSYGYTF. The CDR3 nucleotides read TGTGCCAGCAGTGGACAGGGTTTTTCCTATGGCTACACCTTC.

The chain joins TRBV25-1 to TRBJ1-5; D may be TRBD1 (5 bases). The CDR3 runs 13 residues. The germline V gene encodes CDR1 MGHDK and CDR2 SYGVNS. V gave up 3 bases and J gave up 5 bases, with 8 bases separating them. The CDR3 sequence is CASSDRADQPQHF. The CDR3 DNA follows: TGTGCCAGCAGTGACAGGGCCGATCAGCCCCAGCATTTT.

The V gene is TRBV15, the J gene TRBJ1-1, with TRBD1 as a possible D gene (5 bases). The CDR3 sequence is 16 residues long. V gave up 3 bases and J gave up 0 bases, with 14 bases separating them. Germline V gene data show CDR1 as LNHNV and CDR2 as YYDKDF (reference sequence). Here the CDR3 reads CATSSVQVTMNTEAFF. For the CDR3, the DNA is TGTGCCACCAGCAGCGTACAGGTTACAATGAACACTGAAGCTTTCTTT.

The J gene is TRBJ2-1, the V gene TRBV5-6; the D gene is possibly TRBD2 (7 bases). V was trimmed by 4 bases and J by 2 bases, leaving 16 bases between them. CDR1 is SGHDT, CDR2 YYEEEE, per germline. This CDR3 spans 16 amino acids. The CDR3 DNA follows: TGTGCCAGCAGCGCCTTAGGGCGGGGGCCCTACAATGAGCAGTTCTTC. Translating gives CASSALGRGPYNEQFF.

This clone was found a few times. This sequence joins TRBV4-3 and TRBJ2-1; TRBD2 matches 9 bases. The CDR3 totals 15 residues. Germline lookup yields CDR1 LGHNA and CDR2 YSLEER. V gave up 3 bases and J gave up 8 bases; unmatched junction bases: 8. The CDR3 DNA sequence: TGCGCCAGCAGCCAGTTGGGGACTAGCAATCATGAGCAGTTCTTC. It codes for CASSQLGTSNHEQFF.

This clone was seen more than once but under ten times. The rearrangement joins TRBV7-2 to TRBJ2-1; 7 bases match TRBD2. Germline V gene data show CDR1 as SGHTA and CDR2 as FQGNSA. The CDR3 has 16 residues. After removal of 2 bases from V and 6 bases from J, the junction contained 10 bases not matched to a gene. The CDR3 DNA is TGTGCCAGCAGCTTAAATTGGGACTACGTTTCCAATGAGCAGTTCTTC. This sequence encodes CASSLNWDYVSNEQFF.

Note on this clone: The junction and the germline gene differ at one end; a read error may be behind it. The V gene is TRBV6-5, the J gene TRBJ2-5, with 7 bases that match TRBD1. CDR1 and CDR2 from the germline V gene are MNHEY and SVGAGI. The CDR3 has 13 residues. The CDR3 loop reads CATSRTGGETQYF. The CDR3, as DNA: TGTGCCACCAGTAGGACAGGCGGAGAGACCCAGTACTTC.